This TCR beta chain stems from a study of T-cell reconstitution after alpha-beta-depleted transplantation in children. Unique molecular identifiers were used in preparing the TCRbeta library. Each CDR3 protein gets one entry after TCRdb re-called the PCR reads with MiXCR. The table lists approximately 230,000 distinct CDR3 sequences, roughly a quarter of them singletons. Trimming removed 5 bases at V and 4 bases at J, with 15 bases between. The CDR3 contains 15 residues. Germline assignment: CDR1 PRHDT and CDR2 FYEKMQ (reference sequence). This clonotype turned up a few times. The antigen is unknown. Whole-study findings and limits: For some patients, TCRbeta diversity was high at day 60 because of recipient T cells and thymic progenitors that survived.

This clonotype was obtained from a female patient aged 2-9 years who had a stem cell transplant for congenital amegakaryocytic thrombocytopenia, so the T cells may come from the graft donor. The V call is TRBV13, the J call TRBJ2-1, with a possible D match to TRBD2 (6 bases). Specimen: PBMCs, mostly from graft donor cells, collected 360 days after TCRalphabeta/CD19-depleted stem cell transplant. The CDR3: CASSPRGSGYNEQFF. In DNA, the CDR3 is TGTGCCAGCAGCCCCCGGGGTAGCGGTTACAATGAGCAGTTCTTC.